What follows are 11 T cell receptor beta chains derived from one specimen sequenced in a study of blood T cell repertoires in COVID-19. Using immunoSEQ multiplex PCR, the repertoire was profiled, and TCRdb retains in-frame clones only, with some absent. The sample holds about 200,000 clones, 70% to 90% seen once. The sample comprised peripheral blood. Receptors were obtained from an elderly woman with acute or convalescent COVID-19.

This chain uses TRBV3-1 (or the pseudogene TRBV3-2) with TRBJ2-1, with a weak D call TRBD2 (6 bases). Germline V gene sequence: CDR1 LGHDT, CDR2 YNNKEL (reference sequence). V was shortened by 4 bases and J by 5 bases, with 15 bases between the two germline ends. The CDR3 spans 15 residues. CDR3 amino acids: CASSPDWAGNNEQFF. In DNA, the CDR3 is TGTGCCAGCAGCCCCGATTGGGCGGGGAACAATGAGCAGTTCTTC.

This clone appeared a few times. The gene calls are TRBV7-8 and TRBJ2-7, with 7 bases aligning to TRBD2. CDR1 is SGHVS, CDR2 FQNEAQ, per germline. CDR3 size: 14 residues. J was trimmed by 6 bases and V by 6 bases; bases with no gene match: 11. This CDR3 reads CASSLTGGRVEQYF. The CDR3 nucleotides read TGTGCCAGCAGTCTGACGGGCGGGAGAGTCGAGCAGTACTTC.

In its sample, this clone was seen a few times. The rearrangement joins TRBV10-3 to TRBJ1-6; tentative D call: TRBD1 (6 bases). Trimming left V 3 bases short and J 0 bases short, with 15 bases between. The CDR3 consists of 18 residues. Germline V gives CDR1 ENHRY, CDR2 SYGVKD. The CDR3 here is CAISEGGQGSSYNSPLHF. CDR3 nucleotide sequence: TGTGCCATCAGTGAAGGCGGGCAGGGGAGCTCCTATAATTCACCCCTCCACTTT.

The chain has TRBV6-2 or TRBV6-3 and TRBJ2-7; possibly TRBD2 for D (6 bases). Trimming removed 8 bases from V and 4 bases from J, with 24 bases in between. The CDR3 totals 16 residues. Germline CDR1 and CDR2: MNHEY and SVGEGT. The CDR3 sequence is CASGRQRRDVPYEQYF. The CDR3 DNA is TGTGCCAGCGGCCGTCAGAGGCGGGACGTTCCTTACGAGCAGTACTTC.

The chain employs TRBV7-2 and TRBJ2-1, with 8 bases aligning to TRBD2. The CDR3 runs 15 residues. V was pared by 6 bases and J by 3 bases, with 7 bases of the junction left unmatched. Germline V gene lookup returns CDR1 SGHTA and CDR2 FQGNSA. The CDR3 DNA reads as TGTGCCAGCAGAGACACCGGGACTAGCTACAATGAGCAGTTCTTC. Translation gives CASRDTGTSYNEQFF.

This chain links TRBV3-1 (or the pseudogene TRBV3-2) with TRBJ1-4; weak D call: TRBD1 (5 bases). From germline, CDR1 is LGHDT and CDR2 YNNKEL (reference sequence). V was cut by 4 bases and J by 8 bases, with 14 bases left in between. CDR3 length equals 14 residues. The CDR3 reads CASSPREGREKLFF. The DNA for the CDR3 is TGTGCCAGCAGCCCCAGGGAGGGTCGGGAAAAACTGTTTTTT.

The V call is TRBV5-1, the J call TRBJ1-6, with D maybe TRBD1 (6 bases). Per germline, CDR1 SGHRS and CDR2 YFSETQ. V lost 4 bases, J lost 9 bases, and 17 bases lay in between. This CDR3 is 15 amino acids long. The CDR3 coding sequence is TGCGCCAGCAGCGTCTCCGGGACAAGAGGTTCACCCCTCCACTTT. Translated, it gives CASSVSGTRGSPLHF.

This clone is a singleton in its sample. The CDR3 coding sequence is TGTGCCAGCAGCTTATTAAGCGGAAAAGCTGGGGAGCTGTTTTTT. Its protein product is CASSLLSGKAGELFF. This rearrangement joins TRBV7-8 to TRBJ2-2; possible D gene TRBD2, 5 bases. The germline CDR1 and CDR2 sequences are SGHVS and FQNEAQ. Trimming pared 2 bases from V and 8 bases from J, leaving 15 bases between. The CDR3 length is 15 residues.

The chain is built from TRBV28 and TRBJ1-1; TRBD1 agrees at 9 bases. J gave up 1 base and V 5 bases, and 5 bases lay outside the gene matches. The CDR3 extends over 15 amino acids. Germline V lookup: CDR1 MDHEN, CDR2 SYDVKM. In DNA form, the CDR3 reads TGTGCCAGCAGTCTTCCGACAGGGGGGAACACTGAAGCTTTCTTT. Its protein is CASSLPTGGNTEAFF.

This chain uses TRBV10-3 with TRBJ1-2; D not certain. The V end was cut by 4 bases, the J end by 7 bases, with 16 bases between. CDR3 size: 14 residues. From germline, CDR1 is ENHRY and CDR2 SYGVKD. CDR3 nucleotides: TGTGCCATCAGTGTGGCGGAGGGCGGCTCTGGCTACACCTTC. It translates to CAISVAEGGSGYTF.

V gene TRBV4-3 combines with J gene TRBJ2-5, with D perhaps TRBD1 (5 bases). V was cut by 0 bases and J by 5 bases, with 10 bases left in between. This CDR3 contains 14 residues. Looked up from germline, CDR1 is LGHNA and CDR2 is YSLEER. The CDR3 is CASSQEAGMETQYF. The CDR3 DNA reads as TGCGCCAGCAGCCAAGAGGCAGGGATGGAGACCCAGTACTTC.